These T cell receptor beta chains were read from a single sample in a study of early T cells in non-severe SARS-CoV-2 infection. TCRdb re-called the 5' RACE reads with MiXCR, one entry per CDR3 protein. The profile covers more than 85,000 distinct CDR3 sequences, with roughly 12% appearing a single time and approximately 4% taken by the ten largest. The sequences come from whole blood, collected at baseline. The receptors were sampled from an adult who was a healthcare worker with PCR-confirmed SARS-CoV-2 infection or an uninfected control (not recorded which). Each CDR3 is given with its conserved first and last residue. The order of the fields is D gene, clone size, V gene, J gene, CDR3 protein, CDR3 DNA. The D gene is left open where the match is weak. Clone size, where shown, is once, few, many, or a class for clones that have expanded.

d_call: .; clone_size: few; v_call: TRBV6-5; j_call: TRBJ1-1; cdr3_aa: CASSYFGGRTEAFF; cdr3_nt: TGTGCCAGCAGTTATTTTGGGGGTAGGACTGAAGCTTTCTTT
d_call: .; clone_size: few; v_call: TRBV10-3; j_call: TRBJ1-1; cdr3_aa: CAISDWGGNTEAFF; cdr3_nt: TGTGCCATCAGTGATTGGGGAGGAAACACTGAAGCTTTCTTT
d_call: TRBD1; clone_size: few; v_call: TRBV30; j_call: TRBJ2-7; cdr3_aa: CAWSLTGITYEQYF; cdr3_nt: TGTGCCTGGAGCCTGACAGGGATCACCTACGAGCAGTACTTC
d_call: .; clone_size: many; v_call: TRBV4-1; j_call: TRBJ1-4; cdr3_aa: CASSSRGNEKLFF; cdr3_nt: TGCGCCAGCAGCTCCCGGGGGAATGAAAAACTGTTTTTT
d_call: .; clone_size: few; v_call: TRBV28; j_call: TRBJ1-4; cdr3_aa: CASSKVGNEKLFF; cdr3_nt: TGTGCCAGCAGCAAAGTCGGGAATGAAAAACTGTTTTTT
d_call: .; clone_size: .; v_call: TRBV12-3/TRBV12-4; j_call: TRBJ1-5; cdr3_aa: CASSDNTNQPQHF; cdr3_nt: TGTGCCAGCAGTGACAACACGAATCAGCCCCAGCATTTT
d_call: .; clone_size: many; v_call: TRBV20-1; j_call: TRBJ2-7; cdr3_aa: CSASGQGYHEQYF; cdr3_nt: TGCAGTGCTAGTGGTCAGGGCTACCACGAGCAGTACTTC
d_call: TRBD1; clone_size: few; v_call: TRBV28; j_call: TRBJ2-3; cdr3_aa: CASSFLGQGAITDTQYF; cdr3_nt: TGTGCCAGCAGTTTTCTCGGACAGGGGGCGATAACAGATACGCAGTATTTT
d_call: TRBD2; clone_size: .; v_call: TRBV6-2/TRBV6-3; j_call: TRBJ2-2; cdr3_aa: CASSFLAGAMNTGELFF; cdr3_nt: TGTGCCAGCAGTTTCTTAGCGGGGGCAATGAACACCGGGGAGCTGTTTTTT
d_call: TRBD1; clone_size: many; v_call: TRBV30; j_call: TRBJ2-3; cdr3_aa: CAWLLRDREPDTQYF; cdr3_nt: TGTGCCTGGTTATTGCGGGACAGGGAGCCAGATACGCAGTATTTT
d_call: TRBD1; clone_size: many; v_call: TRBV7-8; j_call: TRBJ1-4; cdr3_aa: CASSFRDRDEKLFF; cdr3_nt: TGTGCCAGCAGTTTCCGGGACAGAGACGAAAAACTGTTTTTT
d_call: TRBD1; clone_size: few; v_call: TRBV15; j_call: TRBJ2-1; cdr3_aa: CATSRRTGGNEQFF; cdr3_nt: TGTGCCACCAGCAGGCGGACAGGGGGGAATGAGCAGTTCTTC
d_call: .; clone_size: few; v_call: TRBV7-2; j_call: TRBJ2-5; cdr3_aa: CASSLESLYQETQYF; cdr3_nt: TGTGCCAGCAGCTTAGAAAGTCTGTACCAAGAGACCCAGTACTTC
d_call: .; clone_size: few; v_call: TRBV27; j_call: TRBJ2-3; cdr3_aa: CASSLRGVEDTQYF; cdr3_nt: TGTGCCAGCAGTTTACGCGGGGTCGAAGATACGCAGTATTTT
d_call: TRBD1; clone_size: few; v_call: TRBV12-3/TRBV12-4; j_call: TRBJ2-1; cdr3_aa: CASSSGQGAYNEQFF; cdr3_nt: TGTGCCAGCAGTTCGGGACAGGGCGCATACAATGAGCAGTTCTTC
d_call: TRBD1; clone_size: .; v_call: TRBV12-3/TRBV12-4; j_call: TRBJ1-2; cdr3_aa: CASRAGQLNYGYTF; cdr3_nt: TGTGCCAGCAGGGCGGGACAGCTTAACTATGGCTACACCTTC
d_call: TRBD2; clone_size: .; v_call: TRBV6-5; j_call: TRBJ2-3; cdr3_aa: CASSYRGGTDTQYF; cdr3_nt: TGTGCCAGCAGTTATCGGGGGGGGACTGATACGCAGTATTTT
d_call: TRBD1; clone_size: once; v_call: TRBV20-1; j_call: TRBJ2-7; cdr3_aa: CSATGQGAYEQYF; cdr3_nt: TGCAGTGCCACCGGACAGGGGGCCTACGAGCAGTACTTC
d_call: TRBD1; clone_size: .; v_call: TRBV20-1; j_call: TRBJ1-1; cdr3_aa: CSARDRSRQGKAEAFF; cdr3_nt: TGCAGTGCTAGAGACAGGAGCCGACAGGGAAAGGCTGAAGCTTTCTTT
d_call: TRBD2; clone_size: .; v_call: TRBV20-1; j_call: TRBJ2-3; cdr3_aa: CSAFSGGYTDTQYF; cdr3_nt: TGCAGTGCTTTTAGCGGGGGTTACACAGATACGCAGTATTTT
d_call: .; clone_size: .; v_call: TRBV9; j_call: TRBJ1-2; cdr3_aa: CASSNFDKKHNYGYTF; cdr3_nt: TGTGCCAGCAGCAACTTCGACAAGAAGCACAACTATGGCTACACCTTC
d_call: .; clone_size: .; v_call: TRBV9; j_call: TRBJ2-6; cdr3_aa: CASSVRATGANVLTF; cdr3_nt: TGTGCCAGCAGCGTCCGGGCGACTGGGGCCAACGTCCTGACTTTC
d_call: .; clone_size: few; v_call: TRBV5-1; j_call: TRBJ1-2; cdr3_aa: CASSLANSGDGYTF; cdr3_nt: TGCGCCAGCAGCTTGGCCAATAGCGGGGATGGCTACACCTTC
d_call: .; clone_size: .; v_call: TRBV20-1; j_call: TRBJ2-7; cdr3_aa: CSARFVSSYEQYF; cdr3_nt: TGCAGTGCTAGATTCGTCAGCTCCTACGAGCAGTACTTC
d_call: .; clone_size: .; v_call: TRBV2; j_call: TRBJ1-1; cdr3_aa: CASSVDSFNRAFF; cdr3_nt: TGTGCCAGCAGTGTGGACAGCTTTAATAGGGCTTTCTTT
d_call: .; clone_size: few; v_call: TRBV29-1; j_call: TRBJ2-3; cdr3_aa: CSVGSLEYTDTQYF; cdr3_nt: TGCAGCGTTGGGTCACTAGAATACACAGATACGCAGTATTTT
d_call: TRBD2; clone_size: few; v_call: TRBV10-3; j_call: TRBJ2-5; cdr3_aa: CAISEGLAGAQETQYF; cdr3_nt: TGTGCCATCAGTGAGGGACTAGCGGGGGCCCAGGAGACCCAGTACTTC
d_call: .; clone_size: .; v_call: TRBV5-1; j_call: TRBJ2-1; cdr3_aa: CASSLNGREGEQFF; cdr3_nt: TGCGCCAGCAGCTTGAATGGGAGAGAGGGTGAGCAGTTCTTC
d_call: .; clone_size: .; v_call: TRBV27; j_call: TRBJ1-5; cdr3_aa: CASTPTAAISNQPQHF; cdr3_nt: TGTGCCAGCACCCCGACTGCCGCGATTAGCAATCAGCCCCAGCATTTT
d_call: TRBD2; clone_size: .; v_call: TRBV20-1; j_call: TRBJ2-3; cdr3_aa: CSARDLAGPTQYF; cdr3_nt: TGCAGTGCTAGAGACCTAGCGGGGCCTACGCAGTATTTT
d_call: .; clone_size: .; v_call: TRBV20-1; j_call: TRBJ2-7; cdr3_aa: CSARAGVYEQYF; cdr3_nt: TGCAGTGCTAGAGCGGGAGTCTACGAGCAGTACTTC
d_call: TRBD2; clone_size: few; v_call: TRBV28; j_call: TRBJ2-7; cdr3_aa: CASTPGGSSYEQYF; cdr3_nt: TGTGCCAGCACCCCGGGGGGGTCCTCCTACGAGCAGTACTTC
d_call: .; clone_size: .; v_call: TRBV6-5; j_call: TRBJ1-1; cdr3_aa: CASSYRNTEAFF; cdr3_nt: TGTGCCAGCAGTTACAGGAACACTGAAGCTTTCTTT
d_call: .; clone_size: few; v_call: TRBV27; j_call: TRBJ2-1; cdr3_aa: CASRGLYNEQFF; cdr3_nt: TGTGCCAGCAGGGGGTTATACAATGAGCAGTTCTTC
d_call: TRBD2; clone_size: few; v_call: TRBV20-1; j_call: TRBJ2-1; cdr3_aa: CSARDLPGLAKLNEQFF; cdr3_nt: TGCAGTGCTAGAGACCTCCCGGGACTAGCGAAACTCAATGAGCAGTTCTTC